Below, 23 T cell receptor beta chains from the same sample are listed, as sequenced in a study of cytomegalovirus exposure and HLA in healthy donors. The primer mix had 60 Vbeta and 13 Jbeta primers. Repertoires were generated with immunoSEQ multiplex PCR, while TCRdb's copy carries only in-frame clones and drops some. Of some 70,000 clones listed, about 60% were seen once; the top ten hold 3% to 3.5%. The sequenced material came from PBMCs. The source is a woman aged 50 to 60 in good health and CMV-seronegative.

This chain links TRBV4-3 with TRBJ2-1; TRBD2 matches 10 bases. The CDR3 covers 17 residues. Trimming cost V 0 bases and J 5 bases; bases outside gene matches: 7. Per the germline V gene, CDR1 is LGHNA and CDR2 is YSLEER. CDR3 protein: CASSQEVLAGLDNEQFF. The DNA for the CDR3 is TGCGCCAGCAGCCAAGAGGTACTAGCGGGACTGGACAATGAGCAGTTCTTC.

V gene TRBV9 combines with J gene TRBJ1-1; 9 positions agree with TRBD1. Per germline, CDR1 SGDLS and CDR2 YYNGEE. CDR3 size: 16 residues. With 4 bases clipped from V and 3 bases from J, the junction kept 10 bases outside the gene matches. CDR3 sequence (DNA): TGTGCCAGCAGCCCCCGGGGACAGGGACCCGACACTGAAGCTTTCTTT. Its translation is CASSPRGQGPDTEAFF.

The chain links TRBV18 to TRBJ2-3; tentatively, D is TRBD1 (5 bases). The CDR3 runs 14 residues. Germline-derived CDR1 and CDR2 are KGHSH and LQKENI. V was pared by 3 bases and J by 3 bases, with 10 bases between. The CDR3 sequence: CASSPGPGTDTQYF. In DNA, the CDR3 is TGTGCCAGCTCACCTGGGCCAGGGACAGATACGCAGTATTTT.

The chain joins TRBV5-4 to TRBJ1-2; TRBD1 matches at 7 bases. From germline, CDR1 is SGHNT and CDR2 YYREEE (reference sequence). This CDR3 has 15 residues. The V gene end was trimmed by 4 bases and the J gene end by 8 bases; junction bases not matched to a gene: 14. CDR3 amino acids: CASSRIDKGAEGYTF. Here the CDR3 DNA reads TGTGCCAGCAGCCGGATCGACAAGGGGGCAGAAGGCTACACCTTC.

The gene calls are TRBV7-8 and TRBJ1-5; tentatively, D is TRBD1 (6 bases). The CDR3 loop spans 16 amino acids. Looked up from germline, CDR1 is SGHVS and CDR2 is FQNEAQ. The V gene lost 5 bases and the J gene lost 9 bases, with 23 bases spanning the gap. The CDR3 DNA follows: TGTGCCAGCAGCCCTCACCCCGTGACACAGGGCCGGCCCCAGCATTTT. Its protein product is CASSPHPVTQGRPQHF.

The chain uses TRBV28 and TRBJ2-3, with unresolved D. V lost 6 bases, J lost 6 bases, and 13 bases lay in between. From germline, CDR1 is MDHEN and CDR2 SYDVKM. The CDR3 is 13 amino acids. The CDR3, as DNA: TGTGCCAGCAGCTCTCCGACTCAGGATACGCAGTATTTT. As protein: CASSSPTQDTQYF.

CDR3 in amino acids: CASSLRDSRSSYEQYF. The CDR3 DNA is TGTGCCAGCAGCCTACGGGACAGCCGAAGCTCCTACGAGCAGTACTTC. The J gene is TRBJ2-7, the V gene TRBV5-6; 7 bases map to TRBD1. V was clipped by 4 bases and J by 0 bases; unmatched bases: 10. The CDR3 is 16 residues long. CDR1 and CDR2 (germline): SGHDT, YYEEEE.

This sequence joins TRBV5-6 and TRBJ1-2; 9 bases align to TRBD1. V was pared by 4 bases and J by 5 bases, with 9 bases of the junction left unmatched. CDR1 is SGHDT, CDR2 YYEEEE, per germline. There are 15 residues in the CDR3. CDR3 protein: CASSPLHRGLYGYTF. DNA of the CDR3: TGTGCCAGCAGCCCGCTCCACAGGGGGCTTTATGGCTACACCTTC.

The chain has TRBV7-6 and TRBJ2-3; possible D gene TRBD2, 5 bases. The V end was cut by 1 base, the J end by 3 bases, with 8 bases between. Germline CDR1 and CDR2: SGHVS and FNYEAQ. The CDR3 is made up of 14 amino acids. The CDR3 loop is CASSLERGTDTQYF. The CDR3 region has the DNA TGTGCCAGCAGCTTAGAGCGAGGGACAGATACGCAGTATTTT.

This clone was seen once. The chain couples TRBV11-3 to TRBJ1-1; D is unclear. V was cut by 5 bases and J by 4 bases, with 17 bases left in between. CDR3 length: 15 residues. The V gene's germline CDR1 is SGHNT and CDR2 YENEEA. This chain's CDR3 is CASSRPQEGSTEAFF. The DNA for the CDR3 is TGTGCCAGCAGCCGACCCCAGGAAGGTAGCACTGAAGCTTTCTTT.

The genes are TRBV7-9 and TRBJ1-1; the D gene is possibly TRBD1 (6 bases). Germline loops: CDR1 SEHNR, CDR2 FQNEAQ (reference sequence). This CDR3 is built from 15 residues. Trimming left V 5 bases short and J 4 bases short, with 17 bases between. Written as DNA, the CDR3 is TGTGCCAGCAGCGGCCGGGAGGGCAGGGGCACTGAAGCTTTCTTT. It specifies CASSGREGRGTEAFF.

This chain connects TRBV10-3 to TRBJ2-7; 10 bases agree with TRBD1. Germline assignment: CDR1 ENHRY and CDR2 SYGVKD. The CDR3 runs 15 residues. V dropped 6 bases and J dropped 0; count of bases not matched to a gene: 5. The CDR3 is CAIRGGTGDSYEQYF. DNA of the CDR3: TGTGCCATCAGGGGGGGGACAGGGGACTCCTACGAGCAGTACTTC.

The V and J genes are TRBV4-3 and TRBJ2-3; 9 positions agree with TRBD2. Germline CDR1 reads LGHNA; CDR2 reads YSLEER. The CDR3 has 15 amino acids. Losses at the gene ends were 0 bases for V and 4 bases for J; bases not matched to a gene: 2. The CDR3 loop reads CASSQEREGPDTQYF. The CDR3 bases are TGCGCCAGCAGCCAAGAGCGGGAGGGCCCAGATACGCAGTATTTT.

This chain links TRBV6-6 with TRBJ1-1; no firm D call. Looked up from germline, CDR1 is MNHNY and CDR2 is SVGAGI (reference sequence). Between the trimmed V and J ends, which lost 2 bases and 6 bases, there was a span of 10 bases. This CDR3 is 13 amino acids long. CDR3 nucleotide sequence: TGTGCCAGCAGTTACATGAGCATCGCTGAAGCTTTCTTT. As protein: CASSYMSIAEAFF.

The chain joins TRBV27 to TRBJ2-7; 7 bases match TRBD1. Germline lookup yields CDR1 MNHEY and CDR2 SMNVEV (reference sequence). The CDR3 has 11 amino acids. V lost 10 bases to trimming and J lost 5 bases; unmatched junction nucleotides: 5. The DNA for the CDR3 is TGTGCCAATTACAGGGGCCACGAGCAGTACTTC. This codes for CANYRGHEQYF.

The chain uses TRBV27 and TRBJ2-2; no firm D call. This CDR3 is 12 amino acids long. Germline CDR1 and CDR2: MNHEY and SMNVEV (reference sequence). V was trimmed by 6 bases and J by 6 bases, leaving 8 bases between them. In DNA, the CDR3 is TGTGCCAGCAGCCGGGTATCCGGGGAGCTGTTTTTT. Amino acids: CASSRVSGELFF.

The genes are TRBV18 and TRBJ2-3, with 8 bases identical to TRBD1. The CDR3 covers 17 residues. Germline V CDR1 and CDR2: KGHSH, LQKENI. The V gene end was trimmed by 4 bases and the J gene end by 4 bases; junction bases not matched to a gene: 13. The CDR3 loop reads CASSQKAQGAVADTQYF. DNA for the CDR3: TGTGCCAGCTCACAGAAGGCGCAGGGGGCTGTGGCAGATACGCAGTATTTT.

V usage is TRBV7-2 and J usage is TRBJ2-1; tentatively, D is TRBD1 (5 bases). The CDR3 runs 15 residues. The V gene lost 5 bases and the J gene lost 7 bases, with 18 bases spanning the gap. Germline V lookup: CDR1 SGHTA, CDR2 FQGNSA. CDR3 nucleotides: TGTGCCAGCAGCCCTTGGGCAGGGAATGGAAATGAGCAGTTCTTC. This sequence encodes CASSPWAGNGNEQFF.

This clone was picked up a small number of times. This sequence joins TRBV30 and TRBJ2-7, with 7 bases lining up with TRBD2. This CDR3 is 15 amino acids long. V was pared by 0 bases and J by 3 bases, with 8 bases of the junction left unmatched. Germline CDR1 and CDR2: GTSNPN and SVGIG (reference sequence). As DNA, the CDR3 is TGTGCCTGGAGTGTACCCGGGGGGAGGAGCTACGAGCAGTACTTC. It codes for CAWSVPGGRSYEQYF.

V is TRBV9 and J is TRBJ1-1; 9 nucleotides match TRBD1. The germline gives CDR1 SGDLS, CDR2 YYNGEE. Unmatched junction bases numbered 2, after V lost 1 base and J lost 1 base. CDR3 length: 15 residues. The CDR3 sequence: CASSVLGQGNTEAFF. The DNA for the CDR3 is TGTGCCAGCAGCGTATTGGGACAGGGGAACACTGAAGCTTTCTTT.

This rearrangement joins TRBV2 to TRBJ2-1; 9 nucleotides match TRBD2. V was pared by 7 bases and J by 3 bases, with 4 bases of the junction left unmatched. This CDR3 has 14 residues. The V gene's germline CDR1 is SNHLY and CDR2 FYNNEI. The CDR3 here is CASTLAGVYNEQFF. The CDR3 DNA reads as TGTGCCAGCACTTTAGCGGGAGTCTACAATGAGCAGTTCTTC. Full variable domain (remainder filled in from reference TRBV2 and TRBJ2-1): EPEVTQTPSHQVTQMGQEVILRCVPISNHLYFYWYRQILGQKVEFLVSFYNNEISEKSEIFDDQFSVERPDGSNFTLKIRSTKLEDSAMYFCASTLAGVYNEQFFGPGTRLTVL.

The chain joins TRBV5-4 to TRBJ1-4, with D possibly being TRBD1 (6 bases). The CDR3 sequence is 17 residues long. V was clipped by 8 bases and J by 3 bases, with 23 bases between them. The germline V gene encodes CDR1 SGHNT and CDR2 YYREEE (reference sequence). CDR3 bases: TGTGCCAGTTCTAGGGCAGGGGCCCTTGCAGCTAATGAAAAACTGTTTTTT. The encoded protein is CASSRAGALAANEKLFF. Full variable domain (outside the CDR3, taken from reference TRBV5-4 and TRBJ1-4): ETGVTQSPTHLIKTRGQQVTLRCSSQSGHNTVSWYQQALGQGPQFIFQYYREEENGRGNFPPRFSGLQFPNYSSELNVNALELDDSALYLCASSRAGALAANEKLFFGSGTQLSVL.

V gene TRBV7-2 combines with J gene TRBJ1-4, with 7 bases aligning to TRBD1. The CDR3 runs 14 residues. Germline CDR1 is SGHTA and CDR2 is FQGNSA. V lost 5 bases and J lost 5; bases outside the gene matches: 5. For the CDR3, the DNA is TGTGCCAGCAGCGTAAACAGGGGAAATGAAAAACTGTTTTTT. Amino acid sequence: CASSVNRGNEKLFF.